This T cell receptor (beta chain) was documented in a study of tumor-infiltrating lymphocytes in primary liver carcinoma. Looking at the study overall: Patients were both men and women, whose ages ran from 30 to 69 years.

With a constant-region primer, TCR beta cDNA was made from 450 to 500 ng of total RNA. ARM-PCR, slightly modified, supplied the TCR beta libraries through three nested multiplex PCR rounds. The opening two PCR rounds, 10 cycles each, paired TRBV1-TRBV30 forward primers with a C-beta reverse primer. TCRdb re-called the multiplex PCR reads through MiXCR, storing one row per CDR3 protein. The repertoire holds more than 85,000 distinct CDR3 sequences, with about four fifths as singletons. Findings of the study overall: The difference in top-250-clone fraction between tumors and blood was significant, favoring tumors (p = 0.039).

This clonotype was observed once. Its antigen is undetermined. No conserved phenylalanine or tryptophan ends this CDR3, so it is likely a read error. No DNA is shown, since the ends of the CDR3 on it are uncertain; the CDR3 is the one TCRdb lists. DNA and RNA were both co-extracted from about 19-30 mg of bulk tissue that had not been sorted. These patients lived with chronic HBV infection and had never been treated. The length of the CDR3 is 16 amino acids, counting both ends. The sequence came from a man aged 35 to 55 with primary liver carcinoma and hepatitis B virus infection. The material sequenced was liver tumor tissue from sampling region 3. Indicated subset: tumor region T3, left-lateral pole. V is TRBV12-1 and J is TRBJ2-7; the table's TRBD1 call for D was not verified on the DNA. TRBV12-1 corresponds to a pseudogene. The CDR3 here is CASSFFGGQRAYDQYL.